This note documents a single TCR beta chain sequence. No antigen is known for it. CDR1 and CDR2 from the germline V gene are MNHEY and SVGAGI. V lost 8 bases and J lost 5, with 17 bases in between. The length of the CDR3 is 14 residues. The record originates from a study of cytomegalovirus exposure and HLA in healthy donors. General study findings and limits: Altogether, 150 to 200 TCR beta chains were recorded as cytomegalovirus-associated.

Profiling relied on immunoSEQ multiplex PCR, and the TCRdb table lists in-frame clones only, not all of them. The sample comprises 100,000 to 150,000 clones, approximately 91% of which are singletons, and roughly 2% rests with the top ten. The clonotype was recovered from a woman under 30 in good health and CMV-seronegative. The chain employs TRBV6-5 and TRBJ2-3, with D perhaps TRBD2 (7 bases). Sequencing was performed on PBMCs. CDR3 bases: TGTGCCAGCGGCCAAGGGGGGGTGGGAGATACGCAGTATTTT. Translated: CASGQGGVGDTQYF.